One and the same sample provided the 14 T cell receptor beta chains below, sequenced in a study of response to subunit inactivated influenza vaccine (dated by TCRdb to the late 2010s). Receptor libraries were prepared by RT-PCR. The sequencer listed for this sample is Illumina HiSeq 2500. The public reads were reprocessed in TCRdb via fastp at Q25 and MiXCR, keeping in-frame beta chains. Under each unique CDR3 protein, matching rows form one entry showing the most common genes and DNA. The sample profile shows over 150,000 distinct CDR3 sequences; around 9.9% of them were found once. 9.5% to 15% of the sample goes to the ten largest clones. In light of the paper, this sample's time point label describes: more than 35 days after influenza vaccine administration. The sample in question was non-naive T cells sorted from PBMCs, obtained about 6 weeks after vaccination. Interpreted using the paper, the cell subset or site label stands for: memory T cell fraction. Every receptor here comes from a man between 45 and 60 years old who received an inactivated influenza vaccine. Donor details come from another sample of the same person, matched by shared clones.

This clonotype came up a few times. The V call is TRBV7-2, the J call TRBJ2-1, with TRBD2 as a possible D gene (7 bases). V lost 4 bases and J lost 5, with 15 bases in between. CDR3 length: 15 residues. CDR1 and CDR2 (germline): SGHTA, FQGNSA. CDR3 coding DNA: TGTGCCAGCAGCTCCCATGGGGGGGCGAACAATGAGCAGTTCTTC. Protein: CASSSHGGANNEQFF.

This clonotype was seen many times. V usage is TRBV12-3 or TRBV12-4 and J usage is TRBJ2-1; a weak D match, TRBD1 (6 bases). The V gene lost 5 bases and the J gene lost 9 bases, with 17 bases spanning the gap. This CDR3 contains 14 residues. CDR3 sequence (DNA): TGTGCCAGCAGTAAGAGTACAGGGCCTGGTGAGCAGTTCTTC. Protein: CASSKSTGPGEQFF.

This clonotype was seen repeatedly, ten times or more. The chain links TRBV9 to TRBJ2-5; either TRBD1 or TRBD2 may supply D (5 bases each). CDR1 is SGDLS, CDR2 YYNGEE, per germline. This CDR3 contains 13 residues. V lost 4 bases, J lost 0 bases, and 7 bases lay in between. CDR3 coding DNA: TGTGCCAGCAGCAGGGGACACCAAGAGACCCAGTACTTC. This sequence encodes CASSRGHQETQYF.

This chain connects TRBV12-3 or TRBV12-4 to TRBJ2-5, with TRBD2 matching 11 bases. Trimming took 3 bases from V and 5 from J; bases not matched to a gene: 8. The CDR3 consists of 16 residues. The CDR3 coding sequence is TGTGCCAGCAGTTTCGTAGCGGGGGGGCCCGGCGAGACCCAGTACTTC. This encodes CASSFVAGGPGETQYF.

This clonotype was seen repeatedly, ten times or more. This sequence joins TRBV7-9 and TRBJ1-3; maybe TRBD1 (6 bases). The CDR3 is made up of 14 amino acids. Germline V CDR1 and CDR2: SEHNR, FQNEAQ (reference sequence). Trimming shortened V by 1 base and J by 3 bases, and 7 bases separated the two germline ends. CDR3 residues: CASSLEGVGNTIYF. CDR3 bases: TGTGCCAGCAGCTTAGAGGGGGTTGGAAACACCATATATTTT.

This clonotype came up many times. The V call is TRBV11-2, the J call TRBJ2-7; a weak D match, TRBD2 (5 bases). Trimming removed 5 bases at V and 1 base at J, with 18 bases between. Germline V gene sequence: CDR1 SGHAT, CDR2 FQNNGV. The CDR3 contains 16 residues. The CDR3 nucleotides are TGTGCCAGCAGCGCACGCCCCCGGACTGCATCCTACGAGCAGTACTTC. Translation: CASSARPRTASYEQYF.

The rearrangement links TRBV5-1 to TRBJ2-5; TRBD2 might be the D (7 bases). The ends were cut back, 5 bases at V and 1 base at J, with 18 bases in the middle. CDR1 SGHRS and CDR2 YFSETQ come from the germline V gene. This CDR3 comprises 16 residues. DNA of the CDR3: TGCGCCAGCAGGGCCTCGGGGGGCCTTCGCCAAGAGACCCAGTACTTC. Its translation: CASRASGGLRQETQYF.

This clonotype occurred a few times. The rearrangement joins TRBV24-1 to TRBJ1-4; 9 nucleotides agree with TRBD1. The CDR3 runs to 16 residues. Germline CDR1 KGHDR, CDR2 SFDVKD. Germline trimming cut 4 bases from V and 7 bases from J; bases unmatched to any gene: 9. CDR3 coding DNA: TGTGCCACCAGTGACTCGGGACAGGGTGGAGGTGAAAAACTGTTTTTT. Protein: CATSDSGQGGGEKLFF.

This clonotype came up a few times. The CDR3 loop reads CASSPKRGGGEKLFF. As DNA, the CDR3 is TGTGCCAGCAGCCCTAAGAGGGGAGGGGGTGAAAAACTGTTTTTT. The V gene is TRBV7-2, the J gene TRBJ1-4, with a tentative D call TRBD1 (6 bases). Germline CDR1 is SGHTA and CDR2 is FQGNSA. The length of the CDR3 is 15 residues. Trimming left V 5 bases short and J 7 bases short, with 17 bases between.

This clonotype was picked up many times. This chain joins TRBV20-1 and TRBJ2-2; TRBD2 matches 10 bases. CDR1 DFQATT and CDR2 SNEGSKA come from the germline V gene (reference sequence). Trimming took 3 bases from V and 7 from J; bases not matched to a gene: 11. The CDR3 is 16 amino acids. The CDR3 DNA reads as TGCAGTGCTAGGAGTACAGCGGGAGGGCATCACGGGGAGCTGTTTTTT. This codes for CSARSTAGGHHGELFF.

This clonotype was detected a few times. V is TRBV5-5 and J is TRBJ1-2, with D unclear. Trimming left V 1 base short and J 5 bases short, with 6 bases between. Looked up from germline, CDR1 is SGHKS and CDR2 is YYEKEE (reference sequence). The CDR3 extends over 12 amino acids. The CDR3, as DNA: TGTGCCAGCAGCTTGAGCGAATATGGCTACACCTTC. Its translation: CASSLSEYGYTF.

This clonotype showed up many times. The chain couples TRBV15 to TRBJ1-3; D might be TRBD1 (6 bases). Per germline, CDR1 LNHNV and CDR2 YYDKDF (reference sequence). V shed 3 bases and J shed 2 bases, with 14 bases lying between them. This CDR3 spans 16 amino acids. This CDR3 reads CATSRAHRAAGNTIYF. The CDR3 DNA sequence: TGTGCCACCAGCAGGGCACACAGGGCCGCTGGAAACACCATATATTTT.

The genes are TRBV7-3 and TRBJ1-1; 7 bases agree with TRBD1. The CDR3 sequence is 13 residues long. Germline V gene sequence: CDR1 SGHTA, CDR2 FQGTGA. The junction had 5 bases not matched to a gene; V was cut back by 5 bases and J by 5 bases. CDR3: CASSRDRETEAFF. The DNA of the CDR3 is TGTGCCAGCAGCCGAGACAGGGAGACTGAAGCTTTCTTT.

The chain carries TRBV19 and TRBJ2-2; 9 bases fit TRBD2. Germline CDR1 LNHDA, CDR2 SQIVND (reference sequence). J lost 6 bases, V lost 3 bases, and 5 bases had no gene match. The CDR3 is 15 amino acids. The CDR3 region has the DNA TGTGCCAGTAGTATTCAAGCGGGAGGCTCCGGGGAGCTGTTTTTT. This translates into CASSIQAGGSGELFF.